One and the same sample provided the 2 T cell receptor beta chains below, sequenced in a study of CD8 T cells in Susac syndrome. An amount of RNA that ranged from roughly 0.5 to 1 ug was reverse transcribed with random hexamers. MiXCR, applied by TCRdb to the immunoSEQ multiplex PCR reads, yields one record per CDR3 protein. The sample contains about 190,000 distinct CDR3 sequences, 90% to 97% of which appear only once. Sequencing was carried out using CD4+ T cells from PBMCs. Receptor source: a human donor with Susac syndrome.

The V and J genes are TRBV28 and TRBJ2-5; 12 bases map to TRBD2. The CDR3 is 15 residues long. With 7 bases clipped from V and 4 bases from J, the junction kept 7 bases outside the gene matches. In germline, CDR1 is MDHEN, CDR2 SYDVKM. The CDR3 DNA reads TGTGCCAGCAAGAGACTAGCGGGGGTTGGAGAGACCCAGTACTTC. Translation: CASKRLAGVGETQYF.

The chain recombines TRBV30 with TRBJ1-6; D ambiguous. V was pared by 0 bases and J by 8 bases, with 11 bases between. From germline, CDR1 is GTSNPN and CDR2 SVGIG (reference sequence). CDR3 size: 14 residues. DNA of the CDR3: TGTGCCTGGAGTGTGAGGTCAGAGGATTCACCCCTCCACTTT. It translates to CAWSVRSEDSPLHF.